The 18 T cell receptor beta chains below come from one sample, sequenced in a study of T cells after yellow fever vaccination. TCRdb re-called the 5' RACE reads through MiXCR, storing one row per CDR3 protein. The sample contains under 550,000 distinct CDR3 sequences, just over 20% of which appear only once. Sequencing used PBMCs, obtained less than 25 days after the first yellow fever vaccination. The receptors originated from a man younger than 35 who received the YFV17D yellow fever vaccine.

This clonotype was detected a few times. This chain links TRBV10-3 with TRBJ2-3, with TRBD2 identical over 8 bases. Germline values: CDR1 ENHRY, CDR2 SYGVKD. There are 17 residues in the CDR3. V was clipped by 10 bases and J by 2 bases; unmatched bases: 17. CDR3 in DNA: TGTGCCACCCTCCCCTTTGGTCTAGCGGGTAACACAGATACGCAGTATTTT. Amino acid sequence: CATLPFGLAGNTDTQYF.

The chain links TRBV4-1 to TRBJ2-7, with 9 positions matching TRBD1. Germline CDR1 MGHRA, CDR2 YSYEKL. The V gene end was trimmed by 0 bases and the J gene end by 3 bases; junction bases not matched to a gene: 9. The CDR3 is 17 residues long. Here the CDR3 reads CASSQDYLRTGDYEQYF. DNA of the CDR3: TGCGCCAGCAGCCAAGATTACCTCCGGACAGGGGACTACGAGCAGTACTTC.

The chain recombines TRBV6-1 with TRBJ2-5, with TRBD1 matching over 11 bases. Trimming cost V 5 bases and J 5 bases; bases outside gene matches: 7. This CDR3 contains 15 residues. The germline V gene has CDR1 MNHNS and CDR2 SASEGT. The CDR3 loop is CASSPRTGGAETQYF. The DNA of the CDR3 is TGTGCCAGCAGTCCCCGGACAGGGGGCGCGGAGACCCAGTACTTC.

This clonotype occurred many times. V and J are TRBV20-1 and TRBJ1-2; D possibly corresponds to TRBD1 (5 bases). Germline V gene data show CDR1 as DFQATT and CDR2 as SNEGSKA (reference sequence). Trimming removed 3 bases at V and 1 base at J, with 6 bases between. The CDR3 totals 12 residues. CDR3 DNA: TGCAGTGCTAGGGACAATAACTATGGCTACACCTTC. Translated: CSARDNNYGYTF.

The sample holds a few counts of this clonotype. The DNA of the CDR3 is TGTGCCAGCAGCGACAGGGGTACCGAGGGTGAGCAGTTCTTC. Protein: CASSDRGTEGEQFF. The chain combines TRBV7-9 with TRBJ2-1, with 8 bases matching TRBD1. The V segment lost 5 bases and the J segment 9 bases; nucleotides outside the gene matches: 9. The CDR3 contains 14 residues. CDR1 SEHNR and CDR2 FQNEAQ come from the germline V gene (reference sequence).

This chain links TRBV6-1 with TRBJ1-6, with 10 bases identical to TRBD1. CDR1 and CDR2 (germline): MNHNS, SASEGT. V shed 6 bases and J 1 base; nucleotides not matched to a gene: 3. This CDR3 is built from 16 residues. The CDR3 nucleotides read TGTGCCAGCAGACGGACAGGGGGATCCTATAATTCACCCCTCCACTTT. Protein product: CASRRTGGSYNSPLHF.

This chain uses TRBV12-3 or TRBV12-4 with TRBJ1-1; 9 positions match TRBD1. This CDR3 has 12 amino acids. The J segment lost 9 bases and the V segment lost 7 bases, leaving 6 bases of the junction unmatched. The CDR3 nucleotides are TGTGCCAGCACAGGACAGGGGACCAAAGCTTTCTTT. It codes for CASTGQGTKAFF.

The chain has TRBV20-1 and TRBJ1-5, with D possibly matching TRBD1 (6 bases). The CDR3 extends over 13 amino acids. Trimming took off 5 bases at V and 3 bases at J, with 11 bases between the two ends. Germline CDR1 and CDR2: DFQATT and SNEGSKA (reference sequence). In nucleotides, the CDR3 is TGCAGTGCTGGGGGCAGATTCAATCAGCCCCAGCATTTT. This encodes CSAGGRFNQPQHF.

The rearrangement uses TRBV12-3 or TRBV12-4 and TRBJ1-2; D possibly corresponds to TRBD1 (6 bases). CDR3 length equals 15 residues. The germline V and J ends were trimmed by 3 bases and 8 bases, with 19 bases remaining between them. The CDR3 DNA follows: TGTGCCAGCAGTTTCCTCGGAGGGGGGGCACTGGGCTACACCTTC. This translates into CASSFLGGGALGYTF.

The V call is TRBV18, the J call TRBJ1-6; D is unresolved. Germline CDR1 reads KGHSH; CDR2 reads LQKENI. Trimming removed 2 bases from V and 5 bases from J, with 10 bases in between. This CDR3 has 15 residues. This CDR3 reads CASSPGVHDNSPLHF. The CDR3 DNA reads TGTGCCAGCTCACCAGGGGTTCACGATAATTCACCCCTCCACTTT.

Written as DNA, the CDR3 is TGTGCCAGCAGTCCGTCTATGGCGCACAATGAGCAGTTCTTC. Translated: CASSPSMAHNEQFF. The gene calls are TRBV6-1 and TRBJ2-1, with D unclear. Germline V gene lookup returns CDR1 MNHNS and CDR2 SASEGT. The CDR3 is 14 amino acids. V shed 5 bases and J shed 5 bases, with 13 bases lying between them.

The V call is TRBV20-1, the J call TRBJ1-5; D may be TRBD1 (5 bases). The CDR3 runs to 18 residues. Germline V gives CDR1 DFQATT, CDR2 SNEGSKA (reference sequence). Here the CDR3 DNA reads TGCAGCGCCAGTACTAACGCCGGGGCCCCTATTAGCAATCAGCCCCAGCATTTT. Protein product: CSASTNAGAPISNQPQHF.

In its sample, this clonotype was seen a few times. The rearrangement joins TRBV12-3 or TRBV12-4 to TRBJ1-2, with D perhaps matching TRBD1 (5 bases). The CDR3 runs 11 residues. V gave up 8 bases and J gave up 4 bases, with 8 bases separating them. For the CDR3, the DNA is TGTGCCAGCGCCCAGGGCTATGGCTACACCTTC. Its protein product is CASAQGYGYTF.

The chain employs TRBV24-1 and TRBJ2-2; D possibly corresponds to TRBD2 (6 bases). Between the trimmed V and J ends, which lost 9 bases and 1 base, there was a span of 11 bases. From germline, CDR1 is KGHDR and CDR2 SFDVKD. The CDR3 is made up of 14 amino acids. The CDR3 DNA is TGTGCCACCGGAGGGACGGAGAACACCGGGGAGCTGTTTTTT. It encodes CATGGTENTGELFF.

The chain couples TRBV28 to TRBJ2-1; 8 positions agree with TRBD1. This CDR3 has 15 amino acids. With V trimmed by 4 bases and J by 6 bases, 8 bases remained unmatched. Germline CDR1 reads MDHEN; CDR2 reads SYDVKM. In DNA, the CDR3 is TGTGCCAGCAGTTCGACAGGGGCCCTTGGCAATGAGCAGTTCTTC. Amino acids: CASSSTGALGNEQFF.

The genes are TRBV20-1 and TRBJ2-7; D perhaps matches TRBD1 (6 bases). The CDR3 length is 15 residues. Trimming left V 0 bases short and J 1 base short, with 13 bases between. The germline gives CDR1 DFQATT, CDR2 SNEGSKA (reference sequence). The CDR3 protein is CSARDPGQGSYEQYF. The CDR3 DNA reads as TGCAGTGCTAGAGATCCGGGGCAGGGGTCCTACGAGCAGTACTTC.

The chain carries TRBV19 and TRBJ2-1, with 9 bases that match TRBD1. The CDR3 loop spans 14 amino acids. V trimming: 9 bases; J trimming: 4 bases; junction bases outside the gene matches: 7. Per germline, CDR1 LNHDA and CDR2 SQIVND (reference sequence). CDR3: CASQGGQGYNEQFF. The DNA for the CDR3 is TGTGCCAGCCAAGGGGGACAGGGATACAATGAGCAGTTCTTC. Using reference TRBV19 and TRBJ2-1 for the parts outside the CDR3, the full variable domain is DGGITQSPKYLFRKEGQNVTLSCEQNLNHDAMYWYRQDPGQGLRLIYYSQIVNDFQKGDIAEGYSVSREKKESFPLTVTSAQKNPTAFYLCASQGGQGYNEQFFGPGTRLTVL.

This clonotype was seen more than once but under ten times. V gene TRBV10-3 combines with J gene TRBJ2-2, with D tentatively TRBD1 (5 bases). The CDR3 has 17 amino acids. V was pared by 2 bases and J by 5 bases, with 18 bases between. The germline gives CDR1 ENHRY, CDR2 SYGVKD. CDR3 region: CAISETPPREITGELFF. The DNA for the CDR3 is TGTGCCATCAGTGAGACCCCTCCCAGGGAAATTACCGGGGAGCTGTTTTTT.